What follows are 30 T cell receptor beta chains derived from one specimen sequenced in a study of T cells in Graves' hyperthyroidism and ophthalmopathy. RNA transcripts gave rise to amplified TCR beta CDR3 regions. The HTBI primer set was used in a first-round RT-PCR of the TCR CDR3. MiXCR was run by TCRdb on the multiplex PCR reads, yielding one entry per CDR3 protein. Of about 200,000 distinct CDR3 sequences listed, 17% are singletons. The sample was blood. These receptors were taken from a man aged 50 or older with Graves' hyperthyroidism.

The sample holds many counts of this clonotype. The V and J genes are TRBV2 and TRBJ2-1, with TRBD1 identical over 7 bases. V lost 6 bases and J lost 5; bases outside the gene matches: 4. The CDR3 runs to 13 residues. Germline CDR1 is SNHLY and CDR2 is FYNNEI. CDR3 nucleotides: TGTGCCAGCAGGGACAGGATGAACAATGAGCAGTTCTTC. This codes for CASRDRMNNEQFF.

A remark on this clonotype: A much larger clone is a single base away; this may be a read error. The chain carries TRBV12-3 or TRBV12-4 and TRBJ1-6; possibly TRBD1 for D (6 bases). The CDR3 sequence is 14 residues long. The CDR3 DNA is TGTTCCAGCAGTCGCCGGGACACGAATTCACCCCTCCACTTT. It yields the protein CSSSRRDTNSPLHF.

This clonotype appeared many times. The V gene is TRBV2, the J gene TRBJ2-5, with 11 bases that match TRBD2. J gave up 2 bases and V 4 bases, and 3 bases lay outside the gene matches. CDR1 and CDR2 from the germline V gene are SNHLY and FYNNEI. The CDR3 extends over 15 amino acids. Here the CDR3 DNA reads TGTGCCAGCAGTGTTCTAGCGGGAGGTCAAGAGACCCAGTACTTC. It specifies CASSVLAGGQETQYF.

In its sample, this clonotype was seen many times. As DNA, the CDR3 is TGTGCCAGCAGAGGACGGTACAATCAGCCCCAGCATTTT. The encoded protein is CASRGRYNQPQHF. The chain couples TRBV2 to TRBJ1-5; D is undetermined. The germline V gene encodes CDR1 SNHLY and CDR2 FYNNEI. The CDR3 is made up of 13 amino acids. V was shortened by 6 bases and J by 3 bases, with 9 bases between the two germline ends.

This clonotype was picked up many times. The genes are TRBV3-1 and TRBJ2-7; D remains unclear. V was cut by 4 bases and J by 3 bases, with 7 bases left in between. The CDR3 loop spans 12 amino acids. Per germline, CDR1 LGHDT and CDR2 YNNKEL (reference sequence). The DNA of the CDR3 is TGTGCCAGCAGCCGTGCTAACTACGAGCAGTACTTC. Protein: CASSRANYEQYF.

This chain uses TRBV19 with TRBJ1-1; D call uncertain. The germline V gene encodes CDR1 LNHDA and CDR2 SQIVND (reference sequence). CDR3 length: 16 residues. V lost 7 bases to trimming and J lost 1 base, with 19 bases between them. The CDR3 bases are TGTGCCAGTACCGGCCCATCAAGGCTGGGGAACACTGAAGCTTTCTTT. This gives the protein CASTGPSRLGNTEAFF.

This clonotype was seen ten or more times. The chain has TRBV3-1 and TRBJ2-7; TRBD2 matches 10 bases. With V trimmed by 4 bases and J by 6 bases, 12 bases remained unmatched. The CDR3 runs 16 residues. Germline CDR1 LGHDT, CDR2 YNNKEL (reference sequence). The CDR3 sequence is CASSPLWASGRGEQYF. CDR3 DNA sequence: TGTGCCAGCAGCCCTCTGTGGGCTAGCGGGAGAGGCGAGCAGTACTTC.

This clonotype was seen repeatedly, ten times or more. Relative to the germline gene, one junction end is altered; a read error may explain this. CDR3 region: CASSLDSGAYNEQFF. In DNA, the CDR3 is TGCGCCAGCAGTTTGGATAGCGGGGCCTACAATGAGCAGTTCTTC. The chain employs TRBV5-1 and TRBJ2-1, with 8 bases that match TRBD2. CDR1 is SGHRS and CDR2 is YFSETQ in the germline V gene. The CDR3 is made up of 15 amino acids.

The rearrangement links TRBV5-5 to TRBJ1-5; D unclear. CDR1 is SGHKS, CDR2 YYEKEE, per germline (reference sequence). There are 15 residues in the CDR3. V dropped 4 bases and J dropped 1 base, with 12 bases sitting between them. The DNA for the CDR3 is TGTGCCAGCAGCCCATCTACACAAAGCAATCAGCCCCAGCATTTT. Residues: CASSPSTQSNQPQHF.

This clonotype was recorded at least ten times. V and J are TRBV5-8 and TRBJ2-7, with TRBD1 matching over 8 bases. The CDR3 is made up of 15 amino acids. In germline, CDR1 is SGHTS, CDR2 YDEGEE. The J segment lost 2 bases and the V segment lost 4 bases, leaving 8 bases of the junction unmatched. The chain's CDR3 is CASSPGDRSTYEQYF. CDR3 in DNA: TGTGCCAGCAGCCCCGGGGACAGGAGTACCTACGAGCAGTACTTC.

The rearrangement joins TRBV12-3 or TRBV12-4 to TRBJ1-2, with 9 bases identical to TRBD1. This CDR3 region has 14 residues. The V gene end was trimmed by 3 bases and the J gene end by 3 bases; junction bases not matched to a gene: 2. CDR3 DNA sequence: TGTGCCAGCAGTTTTCGACAGGGGGACTATGGCTACACCTTC. Amino acid sequence: CASSFRQGDYGYTF.

The rearrangement joins TRBV7-9 to TRBJ2-2; 7 bases line up with TRBD2. V was pared by 5 bases and J by 8 bases, with 8 bases of the junction left unmatched. Germline CDR1 is SEHNR and CDR2 is FQNEAQ (reference sequence). The CDR3 has 14 amino acids. CDR3 coding DNA: TGTGCCAGCAGCGCCAGGACTAGAAGTGGGGAGCTGTTTTTT. Its protein is CASSARTRSGELFF.

This clonotype was observed many times. This sequence joins TRBV11-2 and TRBJ2-5, with 13 bases matching TRBD2. CDR1 and CDR2 from the germline V gene are SGHAT and FQNNGV. Trimming cost V 4 bases and J 4 bases; bases outside gene matches: 3. CDR3 length: 15 residues. The CDR3 protein is CASSSRTSGRETQYF. The DNA of the CDR3 is TGTGCCAGCAGCTCGCGGACTAGCGGGAGAGAGACCCAGTACTTC.

The table lists this clonotype with many counts. The CDR3 is CATSKIAGETQYF. Written as DNA, the CDR3 is TGTGCCACCAGCAAAATAGCGGGAGAGACCCAGTACTTC. The genes are TRBV15 and TRBJ2-5, with TRBD2 identical over 7 bases. CDR3 length: 13 residues. Per germline, CDR1 LNHNV and CDR2 YYDKDF (reference sequence). J was trimmed by 4 bases and V by 4 bases; bases with no gene match: 3.

The V call is TRBV11-2, the J call TRBJ2-7, with D tentatively TRBD2 (5 bases). The CDR3 length is 13 residues. Germline CDR1 reads SGHAT; CDR2 reads FQNNGV. Between the trimmed V and J ends, which lost 7 bases and 5 bases, there was a span of 15 bases. The CDR3 loop is CASTVTSFHEQYF. The CDR3 DNA is TGTGCCAGCACCGTTACTAGTTTCCACGAGCAGTACTTC.

This clonotype was detected ten times or more. This CDR3 reads CAISNSGVTNTGELFF. The CDR3 DNA follows: TGTGCCATCAGCAATAGCGGAGTTACGAACACCGGGGAGCTGTTTTTT. The gene calls are TRBV10-3 and TRBJ2-2; possibly TRBD2 for D (6 bases). V lost 6 bases to trimming and J lost 0 bases, with 14 bases between them. The CDR3 runs 16 residues. CDR1 ENHRY and CDR2 SYGVKD come from the germline V gene.

The chain combines TRBV2 with TRBJ2-7, with 7 bases aligning to TRBD1. CDR3 size: 14 residues. Per germline, CDR1 SNHLY and CDR2 FYNNEI. V trimming: 8 bases; J trimming: 3 bases; junction bases outside the gene matches: 10. CDR3 sequence: CASGETGNSYEQYF. In DNA form, the CDR3 reads TGTGCCAGCGGAGAGACAGGGAATAGCTACGAGCAGTACTTC.

The chain joins TRBV28 to TRBJ2-4; 12 nucleotides agree with TRBD2. Germline-derived CDR1 and CDR2 are MDHEN and SYDVKM. The CDR3 extends over 12 amino acids. The CDR3 DNA reads TGTGGGACTAGCGGGGAAAAAAACATTCAGTACTTC. The encoded protein is CGTSGEKNIQYF.

This clonotype was counted many times. V gene TRBV28 combines with J gene TRBJ2-3; no reliable D call. The CDR3 loop spans 12 amino acids. Trimming pared 6 bases from V and 7 bases from J, leaving 11 bases between. CDR1 is MDHEN and CDR2 is SYDVKM in the germline V gene. CDR3 protein: CASSRLRNTQYF. CDR3 sequence (DNA): TGTGCCAGCAGCCGACTTAGAAATACGCAGTATTTT.

This clonotype has a handful of counts. This chain joins TRBV28 and TRBJ1-1; D unclear. The ends were cut back, 10 bases at V and 8 bases at J, with 20 bases in the middle. The CDR3 is made up of 13 amino acids. Germline CDR1 reads MDHEN; CDR2 reads SYDVKM. The CDR3 nucleotides read TGTGCCACCTACCCAATGGGGTGGGGAGAAGCTTTCTTT. Its protein is CATYPMGWGEAFF.

V is TRBV7-8 and J is TRBJ2-7; perhaps TRBD1 as D (5 bases). There are 15 residues in the CDR3. The germline V gene encodes CDR1 SGHVS and CDR2 FQNEAQ. Trimming cost V 2 bases and J 6 bases, with 17 bases left between them. This CDR3 reads CASSLNMQGMGEQYF. The CDR3 DNA reads TGTGCCAGCAGCTTAAATATGCAGGGAATGGGCGAGCAGTACTTC.

This clonotype was counted between two and nine times. CDR3 protein: CASSVIPGSQETQYF. The CDR3 nucleotides read TGCGCCAGCAGCGTGATTCCGGGGTCCCAAGAGACCCAGTACTTC. The chain carries TRBV5-1 and TRBJ2-5; tentatively, D is TRBD2 (5 bases). Germline loops: CDR1 SGHRS, CDR2 YFSETQ. The CDR3 is 15 amino acids. The V and J ends lost 4 bases and 1 base respectively, with 14 bases between them.

This clonotype occurred many times. The rearrangement links TRBV20-1 to TRBJ2-1, with D maybe TRBD1 (6 bases). Trimming removed 3 bases from V and 0 bases from J, with 12 bases in between. CDR3 length: 15 amino acids. Germline loops: CDR1 DFQATT, CDR2 SNEGSKA (reference sequence). The CDR3 loop reads CSARGLGGSYNEQFF. CDR3 in DNA: TGCAGTGCTAGGGGGTTAGGGGGCTCCTACAATGAGCAGTTCTTC.

This clonotype was observed many times. V gene TRBV2 combines with J gene TRBJ2-3; TRBD2 aligns across 7 bases. This CDR3 is built from 15 residues. Germline V lookup: CDR1 SNHLY, CDR2 FYNNEI. Trimming removed 2 bases from V and 1 base from J; junction bases left unmatched: 3. This CDR3 reads CASSELTSGTDTQYF. In DNA, the CDR3 is TGTGCCAGCAGTGAATTAACTAGCGGCACAGATACGCAGTATTTT.

The chain combines TRBV20-1 with TRBJ1-5; 8 nucleotides agree with TRBD1. Germline values: CDR1 DFQATT, CDR2 SNEGSKA (reference sequence). The CDR3 extends over 14 amino acids. The V gene end was trimmed by 0 bases and the J gene end by 6 bases; junction bases not matched to a gene: 4. Here the CDR3 reads CSARDRTGRQPQHF. The CDR3 DNA reads as TGCAGTGCTAGAGATAGGACAGGGCGTCAGCCCCAGCATTTT.

In this sample, this clonotype turned up a few times. The gene calls are TRBV15 and TRBJ2-2; no clear D gene. V was trimmed by 0 bases and J by 3 bases, leaving 11 bases between them. This CDR3 is built from 16 residues. Germline V gene data show CDR1 as LNHNV and CDR2 as YYDKDF (reference sequence). The CDR3 nucleotides read TGTGCCACCAGCAGAGATGGGCTAATGTACACCGGGGAGCTGTTTTTT. Protein: CATSRDGLMYTGELFF.

The gene calls are TRBV7-3 and TRBJ2-6; 10 nucleotides match TRBD2. With 4 bases clipped from V and 0 bases from J, the junction kept 12 bases outside the gene matches. This CDR3 has 20 amino acids. Germline-derived CDR1 and CDR2 are SGHTA and FQGTGA. CDR3 in DNA: TGTGCCAGCAGCTCTTCTACTGGACTAGCGGCCTACTCTGGGGCCAACGTCCTGACTTTC. As protein: CASSSSTGLAAYSGANVLTF. Using reference TRBV7-3 and TRBJ2-6 for the parts outside the CDR3, the full variable domain is GAGVSQTPSNKVTEKGKYVELRCDPISGHTALYWYRQSLGQGPEFLIYFQGTGAADDSGLPNDRFFAVRPEGSVSTLKIQRTERGDSAVYLCASSSSTGLAAYSGANVLTFGAGSRLTVL.

This clonotype was counted ten times or more. In DNA, the CDR3 is TGTGCCAGCAGCTTATCTAGCGGGAGTGGCCGGGGGGCCCAGTACTTC. The encoded protein is CASSLSSGSGRGAQYF. The rearrangement joins TRBV7-2 to TRBJ2-5, with 10 positions matching TRBD2. With 2 bases clipped from V and 9 bases from J, the junction kept 12 bases outside the gene matches. Germline CDR1 reads SGHTA; CDR2 reads FQGNSA. The CDR3 has 16 amino acids. Drawing the rest from reference TRBV7-2 and TRBJ2-5, the complete variable domain is GAGVSQSPSNKVTEKGKDVELRCDPISGHTALYWYRQSLGQGLEFLIYFQGNSAPDKSGLPSDRFSAERTGGSVSTLTIQRTQQEDSAVYLCASSLSSGSGRGAQYFGPGTRLLVL.

This clonotype showed up just once. This chain joins TRBV2 and TRBJ1-1, with D perhaps TRBD1 (5 bases). The CDR3 sequence is 12 residues long. Trimming pared 6 bases from V and 6 bases from J, leaving 11 bases between. Germline CDR1 reads SNHLY; CDR2 reads FYNNEI. This CDR3 is CASRGGGAEAFF. DNA of the CDR3: TGTGCCAGCAGGGGCGGGGGGGCTGAAGCTTTCTTT.

This clonotype was detected a few times. The genes are TRBV4-1 and TRBJ2-1, with a tentative D call TRBD1 (6 bases). The length of the CDR3 is 17 residues. V gave up 2 bases and J gave up 0 bases, with 14 bases separating them. The germline CDR1 and CDR2 sequences are MGHRA and YSYEKL. The CDR3 coding sequence is TGCGCCAGCAGCCAACTACAGGGAAAGAGCTCCTACAATGAGCAGTTCTTC. Translating gives CASSQLQGKSSYNEQFF.